The 13 T cell receptor beta chains presented below share a single source sample, sequenced in a study of multiple sclerosis patients with progressive multifocal leukoencephalopathy. Time point given: before natalizumab initiation. Using immunoSEQ multiplex PCR, the repertoire was profiled, and TCRdb retains in-frame clones only, with some absent. The sample carries 25,000 to 35,000 clones, about 88% recorded once. Input material: PBMCs. The receptors were gathered from a human donor with multiple sclerosis.

The rearrangement joins TRBV6-5 to TRBJ1-3; no definite D call. With 10 bases removed from V and 4 bases from J, the gap between germline ends came to 11 bases. Germline CDR1 reads MNHEY; CDR2 reads SVGAGI. CDR3 length equals 12 residues. The CDR3 spells CATAGEGNTIYF. CDR3 bases: TGTGCCACTGCGGGAGAGGGAAACACCATATATTTT.

This clone has more than one count but fewer than ten. The chain recombines TRBV28 with TRBJ2-3; 7 positions agree with TRBD1. V dropped 6 bases and J dropped 3; count of bases not matched to a gene: 9. This CDR3 has 15 residues. The germline V gene has CDR1 MDHEN and CDR2 SYDVKM. The CDR3 DNA reads as TGTGCCAGCAGGGACACAGGGGATGGAACAGATACGCAGTATTTT. Protein: CASRDTGDGTDTQYF.

The chain carries TRBV30 and TRBJ2-7; possible D gene TRBD1, 6 bases. Germline-derived CDR1 and CDR2 are GTSNPN and SVGIG (reference sequence). The CDR3 is made up of 13 amino acids. The V and J ends lost 6 bases and 4 bases respectively, with 16 bases between them. The CDR3 DNA reads as TGTGCCTGCTTCGCTTCGAGGGGGTACGAGCAGTACTTC. Translated: CACFASRGYEQYF.

The chain links TRBV4-1 to TRBJ2-7; tentatively, D is TRBD1 (6 bases). Germline V gives CDR1 MGHRA, CDR2 YSYEKL. Trimming stripped 0 bases from V and 4 bases from J, with 16 bases between. CDR3 length: 16 amino acids. In nucleotides, the CDR3 is TGCGCCAGCAGCCAAGACCCCACAGGGCGAGGGTACGAGCAGTACTTC. Its protein product is CASSQDPTGRGYEQYF.

The CDR3 region is CASSYRDNSPLHF. In nucleotides, the CDR3 is TGTGCCAGCAGTTACAGGGATAATTCACCCCTCCACTTT. The chain has TRBV6-5 and TRBJ1-6, with D uncertain. V was clipped by 2 bases and J by 5 bases, with 4 bases between them. Looked up from germline, CDR1 is MNHEY and CDR2 is SVGAGI. This CDR3 has 13 residues.

The genes are TRBV4-2 and TRBJ1-4; TRBD1 matches at 8 bases. Germline values: CDR1 LGHNA, CDR2 YNFKEQ. Unmatched junction bases numbered 7, after V lost 1 base and J lost 6 bases. The CDR3 runs 16 residues. The CDR3 reads CASSQVVGTGDEKLFF. The DNA of the CDR3 is TGTGCCAGCAGCCAAGTCGTTGGGACAGGCGATGAAAAACTGTTTTTT.

The chain links TRBV7-9 to TRBJ2-1; D is unclear. Trimming removed 4 bases from V and 0 bases from J, with 7 bases in between. Germline values: CDR1 SEHNR, CDR2 FQNEAQ (reference sequence). This CDR3 is built from 14 residues. The CDR3 DNA is TGTGCCAGCAGCTCGGACCTCTCCTACAATGAGCAGTTCTTC. This encodes CASSSDLSYNEQFF. The variable domain in full, completed from reference TRBV7-9 and TRBJ2-1, reads DTGVSQNPRHKITKRGQNVTFRCDPISEHNRLYWYRQTLGQGPEFLTYFQNEAQLEKSRLLSDRFSAERPKGSFSTLEIQRTEQGDSAMYLCASSSDLSYNEQFFGPGTRLTVL.

In this sample, this clone turned up a few times. This rearrangement joins TRBV5-4 to TRBJ1-2; no clear D gene. CDR1 and CDR2 (germline): SGHNT, YYREEE (reference sequence). The ends were cut back, 0 bases at V and 4 bases at J, with 7 bases in the middle. This CDR3 region has 13 residues. The chain's CDR3 is CASSLGRGYGYTF. CDR3 sequence (DNA): TGTGCCAGCAGCTTGGGGCGGGGCTATGGCTACACCTTC.

The rearrangement joins TRBV30 to TRBJ2-2, with D possibly TRBD1 on 6 matching bases. This CDR3 is 13 amino acids long. Trimming cost V 3 bases and J 5 bases, with 10 bases left between them. The germline gives CDR1 GTSNPN, CDR2 SVGIG (reference sequence). Here the CDR3 DNA reads TGTGCCTGGAGGCAGGGGCGAACCGGGGAGCTGTTTTTT. It translates to CAWRQGRTGELFF.

This clone has a single count. The chain carries TRBV7-2 and TRBJ2-7; 11 bases are shared with TRBD2. Germline V gene sequence: CDR1 SGHTA, CDR2 FQGNSA. V lost 4 bases to trimming and J lost 6 bases; unmatched junction nucleotides: 8. CDR3 length: 15 amino acids. The CDR3 spells CASSSRVAGGPEQYF. As DNA, the CDR3 is TGTGCCAGCAGCTCGAGGGTAGCGGGGGGGCCCGAGCAGTACTTC.

This chain joins TRBV5-6 and TRBJ1-5; D remains unclear. V was trimmed by 0 bases and J by 6 bases, leaving 7 bases between them. Germline assignment: CDR1 SGHDT and CDR2 YYEEEE. This CDR3 region has 13 residues. The CDR3 is CASSLGFGQPQHF. The DNA for the CDR3 is TGTGCCAGCAGCTTGGGTTTCGGTCAGCCCCAGCATTTT. The full variable domain, rest sourced from reference TRBV5-6 and TRBJ1-5, is DAGVTQSPTHLIKTRGQQVTLRCSPKSGHDTVSWYQQALGQGPQFIFQYYEEEERQRGNFPDRFSGHQFPNYSSELNVNALLLGDSALYLCASSLGFGQPQHFGDGTRLSIL.

The genes are TRBV19 and TRBJ1-2; D is ambiguous. This CDR3 contains 12 residues. The ends were cut back, 4 bases at V and 3 bases at J, with 6 bases in the middle. The germline V gene has CDR1 LNHDA and CDR2 SQIVND (reference sequence). The DNA of the CDR3 is TGTGCCAGTAGTAAAAACCACTATGGCTACACCTTC. This translates into CASSKNHYGYTF.

The CDR3 sequence: CASSVDRLSSYNEQFF. The CDR3 coding sequence is TGTGCCAGCAGCGTAGATAGGTTAAGCTCCTACAATGAGCAGTTCTTC. V and J are TRBV9 and TRBJ2-1; no clear D. Trimming shortened V by 0 bases and J by 0 bases, and 10 bases separated the two germline ends. There are 16 residues in the CDR3. CDR1 and CDR2 from the germline V gene are SGDLS and YYNGEE.